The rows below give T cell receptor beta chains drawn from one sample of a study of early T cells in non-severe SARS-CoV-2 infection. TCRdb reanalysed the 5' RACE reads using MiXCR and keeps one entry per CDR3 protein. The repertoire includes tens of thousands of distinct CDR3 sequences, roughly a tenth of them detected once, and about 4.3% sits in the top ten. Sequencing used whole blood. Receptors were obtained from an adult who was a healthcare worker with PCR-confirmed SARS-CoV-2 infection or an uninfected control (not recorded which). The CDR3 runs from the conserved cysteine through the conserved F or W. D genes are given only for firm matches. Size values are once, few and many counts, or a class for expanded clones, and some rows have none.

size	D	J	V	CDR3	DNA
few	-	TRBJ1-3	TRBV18	CASSPGGRGNTIYF	TGTGCCAGCTCACCAGGTGGCCGCGGAAACACCATATATTTT
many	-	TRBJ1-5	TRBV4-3	CASSQASARGDQPQHF	TGCGCCAGCAGCCAAGCCAGTGCCAGGGGTGATCAGCCCCAGCATTTT
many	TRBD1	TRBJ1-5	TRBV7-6	CASSLGQGRNQPQHF	TGTGCCAGCAGCTTAGGACAGGGGCGCAATCAGCCCCAGCATTTT
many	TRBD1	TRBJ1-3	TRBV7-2	CASSLTGGNGNTIYF	TGTGCCAGCAGCTTAACAGGGGGGAATGGAAACACCATATATTTT
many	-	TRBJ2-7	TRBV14	CASSQDLRMEQYF	TGTGCCAGCAGCCAAGATCTAAGGATGGAGCAGTACTTC
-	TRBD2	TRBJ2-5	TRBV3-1	CASTLGLAGETQYF	TGTGCCAGCACCCTTGGACTAGCAGGAGAGACCCAGTACTTC
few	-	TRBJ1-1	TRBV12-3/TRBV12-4	CASSGSLYTEAFF	TGTGCCAGCAGTGGGTCCTTGTACACTGAAGCTTTCTTT
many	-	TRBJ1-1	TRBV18	CASSLYQVTNTEAFF	TGTGCCAGCTCACTCTACCAAGTCACTAACACTGAAGCTTTCTTT
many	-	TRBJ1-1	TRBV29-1	CSVAWDGGTEAFF	TGCAGCGTTGCGTGGGACGGGGGGACTGAAGCTTTCTTT
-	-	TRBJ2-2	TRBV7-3	CASSLKLTGELFF	TGTGCCAGCAGCTTAAAACTTACCGGGGAGCTGTTTTTT
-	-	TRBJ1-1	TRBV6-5	CASSYKEQGDTEAFF	TGTGCCAGCAGTTACAAGGAACAGGGAGACACTGAAGCTTTCTTT
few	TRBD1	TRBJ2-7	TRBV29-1	CSAGQGVTYEQYF	TGCAGCGCAGGACAGGGGGTAACCTACGAGCAGTACTTC
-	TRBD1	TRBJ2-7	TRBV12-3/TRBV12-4	CASSFRQGVEQYF	TGTGCCAGCAGTTTCAGACAGGGGGTCGAGCAGTACTTC
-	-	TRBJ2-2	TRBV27	CASSLVGVRELFF	TGTGCCAGCAGTTTAGTAGGCGTCCGGGAGCTGTTTTTT
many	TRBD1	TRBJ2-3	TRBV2	CASSLQGAAQYF	TGTGCCAGCAGTCTACAGGGGGCGGCTCAGTATTTT
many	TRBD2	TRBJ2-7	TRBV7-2	CASSLVASGRMVDEQYF	TGTGCCAGCAGCTTAGTGGCTAGCGGGAGAATGGTGGACGAGCAGTACTTC
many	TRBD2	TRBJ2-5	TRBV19	CASSIRGGQETQYF	TGTGCCAGTAGTATCCGGGGGGGCCAAGAGACCCAGTACTTC
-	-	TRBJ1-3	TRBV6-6	CASRIGRTSGNTIYF	TGTGCCAGCAGGATCGGACGGACCTCTGGAAACACCATATATTTT
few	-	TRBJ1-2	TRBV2	CASNHIYGYTF	TGTGCCAGCAACCATATCTATGGCTACACCTTC
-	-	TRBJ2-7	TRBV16	CASSNGRLSEQYF	TGTGCCAGCAGCAACGGCAGGCTTAGCGAGCAGTACTTC
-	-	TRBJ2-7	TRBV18	CASSPIQIHEQYF	TGTGCCAGCTCACCAATACAGATCCACGAGCAGTACTTC
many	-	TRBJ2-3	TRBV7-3	CASSFLSTDTQYF	TGTGCCAGCAGCTTTCTTAGCACAGATACGCAGTATTTT
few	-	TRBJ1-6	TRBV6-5	CASRGGFFSYNSPLHF	TGTGCCAGCAGGGGGGGTTTTTTCTCCTATAATTCACCCCTCCACTTT
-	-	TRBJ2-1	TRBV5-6	CASSLLVESYNEQFF	TGTGCCAGCAGCTTGTTGGTGGAATCCTACAATGAGCAGTTCTTC
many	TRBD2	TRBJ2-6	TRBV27	CATTGRVSGANVLTF	TGTGCCACCACGGGGAGGGTATCTGGGGCCAACGTCCTGACTTTC
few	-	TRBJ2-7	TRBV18	CASSPPSGPYEQYF	TGTGCCAGCTCACCACCATCAGGTCCCTACGAGCAGTACTTC
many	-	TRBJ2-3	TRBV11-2	CASSLLRESTQYF	TGTGCCAGCAGCCTGCTTAGAGAGTCTACGCAGTATTTT
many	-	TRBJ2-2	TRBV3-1	CASSQGAGELFF	TGTGCCAGCAGCCAGGGGGCCGGGGAGCTGTTTTTT
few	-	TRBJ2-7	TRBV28	CASSSPQTAPSEQYF	TGTGCCAGCAGTTCTCCCCAGACTGCCCCCTCCGAGCAGTACTTC
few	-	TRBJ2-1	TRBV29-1	CSVEEVAEQFF	TGCAGCGTTGAAGAGGTTGCTGAGCAGTTCTTC
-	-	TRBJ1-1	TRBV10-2	CASSESHSSYTEAFF	TGCGCCAGCAGTGAGTCTCACTCGAGCTACACTGAAGCTTTCTTT